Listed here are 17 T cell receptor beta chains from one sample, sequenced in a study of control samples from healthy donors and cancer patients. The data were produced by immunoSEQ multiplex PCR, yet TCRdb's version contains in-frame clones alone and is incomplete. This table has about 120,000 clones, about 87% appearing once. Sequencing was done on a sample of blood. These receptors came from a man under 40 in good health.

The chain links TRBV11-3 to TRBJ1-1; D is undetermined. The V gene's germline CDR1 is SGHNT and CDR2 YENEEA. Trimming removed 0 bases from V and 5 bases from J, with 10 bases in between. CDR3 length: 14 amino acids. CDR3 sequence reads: CASSLEYLGTEAFF. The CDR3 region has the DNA TGTGCCAGCAGCTTAGAATACCTGGGTACTGAAGCTTTCTTT. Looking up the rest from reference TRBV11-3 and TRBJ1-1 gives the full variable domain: EAGVVQSPRYKIIEKKQPVAFWCNPISGHNTLYWYLQNLGQGPELLIRYENEEAVDDSQLPKDRFSAERLKGVDSTLKIQPAELGDSAVYLCASSLEYLGTEAFFGQGTRLTVV.

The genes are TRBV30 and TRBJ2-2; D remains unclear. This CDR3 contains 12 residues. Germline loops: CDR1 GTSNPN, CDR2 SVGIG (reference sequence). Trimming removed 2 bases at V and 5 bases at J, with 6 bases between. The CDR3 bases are TGTGCCTGGAGTACAAGTACCGGGGAGCTGTTTTTT. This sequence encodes CAWSTSTGELFF.

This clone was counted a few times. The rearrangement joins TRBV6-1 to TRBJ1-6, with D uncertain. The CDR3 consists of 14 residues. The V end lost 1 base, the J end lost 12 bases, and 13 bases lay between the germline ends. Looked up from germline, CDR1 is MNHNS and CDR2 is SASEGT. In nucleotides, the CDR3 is TGTGCCAGCAGTGAAGGACGGGGAATTCGACCCCTCCACTTT. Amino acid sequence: CASSEGRGIRPLHF.

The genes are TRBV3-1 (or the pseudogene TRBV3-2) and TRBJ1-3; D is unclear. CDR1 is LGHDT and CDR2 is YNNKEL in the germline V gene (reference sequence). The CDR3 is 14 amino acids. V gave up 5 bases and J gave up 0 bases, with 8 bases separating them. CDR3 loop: CASSELTSGNTIYF. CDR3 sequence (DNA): TGTGCCAGCAGCGAGTTAACCTCTGGAAACACCATATATTTT.

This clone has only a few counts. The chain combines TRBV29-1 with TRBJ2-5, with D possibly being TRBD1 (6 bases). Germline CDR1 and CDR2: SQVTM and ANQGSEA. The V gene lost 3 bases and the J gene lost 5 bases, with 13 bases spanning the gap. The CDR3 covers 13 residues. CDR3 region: CSVEWGRVETQYF. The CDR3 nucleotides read TGCAGCGTTGAGTGGGGGCGGGTCGAGACCCAGTACTTC.

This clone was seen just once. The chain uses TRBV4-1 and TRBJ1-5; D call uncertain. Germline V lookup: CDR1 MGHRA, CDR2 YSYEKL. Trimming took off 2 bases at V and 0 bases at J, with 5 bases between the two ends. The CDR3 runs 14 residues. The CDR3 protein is CASSQLNSNQPQHF. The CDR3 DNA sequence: TGCGCCAGCAGCCAACTTAATAGCAATCAGCCCCAGCATTTT.

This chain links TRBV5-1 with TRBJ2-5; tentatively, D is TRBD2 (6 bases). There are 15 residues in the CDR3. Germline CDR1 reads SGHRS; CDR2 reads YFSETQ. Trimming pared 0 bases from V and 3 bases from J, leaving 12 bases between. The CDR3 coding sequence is TGCGCCAGCAGCTTGGGACTAGTAAGGGAAGAGACCCAGTACTTC. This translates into CASSLGLVREETQYF.

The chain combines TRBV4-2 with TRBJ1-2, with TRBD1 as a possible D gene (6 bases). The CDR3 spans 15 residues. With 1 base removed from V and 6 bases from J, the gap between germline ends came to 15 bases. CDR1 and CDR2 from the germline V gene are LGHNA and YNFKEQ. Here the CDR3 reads CASSQASRGFDGYTF. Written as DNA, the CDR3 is TGTGCCAGCAGCCAAGCCTCTAGGGGGTTCGATGGCTACACCTTC.

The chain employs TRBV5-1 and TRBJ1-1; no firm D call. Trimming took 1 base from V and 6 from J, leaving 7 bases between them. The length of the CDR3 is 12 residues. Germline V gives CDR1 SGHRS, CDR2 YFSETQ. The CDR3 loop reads CASSLTEAEAFF. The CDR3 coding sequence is TGCGCCAGCAGCTTGACAGAGGCTGAAGCTTTCTTT.

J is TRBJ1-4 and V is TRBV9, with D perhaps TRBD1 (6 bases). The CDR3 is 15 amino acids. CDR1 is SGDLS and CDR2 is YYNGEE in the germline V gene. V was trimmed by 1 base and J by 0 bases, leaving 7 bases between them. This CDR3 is CASSVQGTTNEKLFF. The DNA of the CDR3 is TGTGCCAGCAGCGTACAGGGGACAACTAATGAAAAACTGTTTTTT.

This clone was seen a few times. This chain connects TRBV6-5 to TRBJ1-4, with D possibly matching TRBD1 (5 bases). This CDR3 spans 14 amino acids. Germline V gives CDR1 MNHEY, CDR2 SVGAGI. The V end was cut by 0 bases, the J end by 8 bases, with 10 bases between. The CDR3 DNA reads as TGTGCCAGCAGTTACTCAGGGGCCTGGGAAAAACTGTTTTTT. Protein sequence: CASSYSGAWEKLFF.

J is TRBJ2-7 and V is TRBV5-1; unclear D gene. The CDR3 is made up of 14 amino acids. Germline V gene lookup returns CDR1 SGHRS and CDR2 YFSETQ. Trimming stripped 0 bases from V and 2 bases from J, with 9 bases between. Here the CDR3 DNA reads TGCGCCAGCAGCTTGGGGGAAAGGGCCTACGAGCAGTACTTC. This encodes CASSLGERAYEQYF. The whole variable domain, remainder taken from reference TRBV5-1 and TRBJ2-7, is KAGVTQTPRYLIKTRGQQVTLSCSPISGHRSVSWYQQTPGQGLQFLFEYFSETQRNKGNFPGRFSGRQFSNSRSEMNVSTLELGDSALYLCASSLGERAYEQYFGPGTRLTVT.

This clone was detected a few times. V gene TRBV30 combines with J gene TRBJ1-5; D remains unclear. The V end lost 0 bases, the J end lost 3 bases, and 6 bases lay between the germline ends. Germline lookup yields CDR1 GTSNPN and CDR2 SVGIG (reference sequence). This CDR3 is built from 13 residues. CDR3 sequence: CAWSVADNQPQHF. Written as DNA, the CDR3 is TGTGCCTGGAGTGTAGCTGACAATCAGCCCCAGCATTTT. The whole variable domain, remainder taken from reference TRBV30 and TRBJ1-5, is SQTIHQWPATLVQPVGSPLSLECTVEGTSNPNLYWYRQAAGRGLQLLFYSVGIGQISSEVPQNLSASRPQDRQFILSSKKLLLSDSGFYLCAWSVADNQPQHFGDGTRLSIL.

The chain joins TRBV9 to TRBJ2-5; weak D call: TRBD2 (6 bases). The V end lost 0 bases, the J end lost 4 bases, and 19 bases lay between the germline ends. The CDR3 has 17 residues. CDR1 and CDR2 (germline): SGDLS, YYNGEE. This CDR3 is CASSVGVREEGRETQYF. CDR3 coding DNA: TGTGCCAGCAGCGTAGGGGTCAGGGAGGAGGGAAGAGAGACCCAGTACTTC.

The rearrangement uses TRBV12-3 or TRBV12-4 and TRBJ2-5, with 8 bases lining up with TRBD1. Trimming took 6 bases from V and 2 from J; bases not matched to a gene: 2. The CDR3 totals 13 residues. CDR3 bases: TGTGCCAGCAGGGGACAGGAACAAGAGACCCAGTACTTC. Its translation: CASRGQEQETQYF.

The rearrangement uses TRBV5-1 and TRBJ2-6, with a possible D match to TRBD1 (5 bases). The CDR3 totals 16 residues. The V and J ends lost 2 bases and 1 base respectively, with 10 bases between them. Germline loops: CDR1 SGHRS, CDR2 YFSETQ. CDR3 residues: CASSFDSKSGANVLTF. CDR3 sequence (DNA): TGCGCCAGCAGCTTTGACAGTAAATCTGGGGCCAACGTCCTGACTTTC.

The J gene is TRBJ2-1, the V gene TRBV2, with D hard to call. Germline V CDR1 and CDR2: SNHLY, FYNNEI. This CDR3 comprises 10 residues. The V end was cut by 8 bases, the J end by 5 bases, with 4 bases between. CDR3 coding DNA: TGTGCCAGCGATAACAATGAGCAGTTCTTC. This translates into CASDNNEQFF.